Shown below are 17 T cell receptor beta chains from a single sample sequenced in a study of CD8 T cells in ankylosing spondylitis. Each CDR3 protein gets one entry after TCRdb re-called the 5' RACE reads with MiXCR. The top ten hold 16% of the sample, which has 150,000 to 250,000 distinct CDR3 sequences, around 13% seen once. Sequencing was done on a sample of blood, either unsorted or a sorted T cell fraction (not recorded which). The source is a male donor with ankylosing spondylitis or in good health (not recorded which).

This clonotype showed up just a few times. The chain links TRBV6-1 to TRBJ2-3; weak D call: TRBD1 (6 bases). Germline V CDR1 and CDR2: MNHNS, SASEGT. The CDR3 spans 15 residues. Trimming left V 4 bases short and J 5 bases short, with 16 bases between. The CDR3 DNA reads TGTGCCAGCAGTGGGCTCGGGACACGAAGAGATACGCAGTATTTT. Its translation is CASSGLGTRRDTQYF.

This rearrangement joins TRBV11-2 to TRBJ2-3, with a possible D match to TRBD1 (6 bases). Trimming pared 3 bases from V and 2 bases from J, leaving 15 bases between. The CDR3 totals 16 residues. CDR1 and CDR2 (germline): SGHAT, FQNNGV. The CDR3 spells CASSLTGLLSTDTQYF. For the CDR3, the DNA is TGTGCCAGCAGCTTGACAGGTCTATTGTCCACAGATACGCAGTATTTT. Supplemented by reference TRBV11-2 and TRBJ2-3, the full variable domain reads EAGVAQSPRYKIIEKRQSVAFWCNPISGHATLYWYQQILGQGPKLLIQFQNNGVVDDSQLPKDRFSAERLKGVDSTLKIQPAKLEDSAVYLCASSLTGLLSTDTQYFGPGTRLTVL.

This clonotype was seen a few times. This CDR3 reads CASSYDSSYEQYF. CDR3 bases: TGTGCCAGCAGTTACGACAGCTCCTACGAGCAGTACTTC. V usage is TRBV6-5 and J usage is TRBJ2-7; D possibly corresponds to TRBD1 (5 bases). V was shortened by 2 bases and J by 0 bases, with 5 bases between the two germline ends. Germline loops: CDR1 MNHEY, CDR2 SVGAGI. The CDR3 is made up of 13 amino acids.

This clonotype has a handful of counts. This rearrangement joins TRBV10-3 to TRBJ1-1; perhaps TRBD1 as D (5 bases). Between the trimmed V and J ends, which lost 5 bases and 0 bases, there was a span of 10 bases. This CDR3 has 14 amino acids. The germline V gene has CDR1 ENHRY and CDR2 SYGVKD. CDR3 loop: CAISPQGLNTEAFF. The CDR3 bases are TGTGCCATCAGTCCTCAGGGCCTGAACACTGAAGCTTTCTTT.

The J gene is TRBJ2-7, the V gene TRBV11-2; unclear D gene. The CDR3 has 16 residues. The germline V gene encodes CDR1 SGHAT and CDR2 FQNNGV. Trimming removed 0 bases from V and 2 bases from J, with 14 bases in between. CDR3: CASSLDTVRIPYEQYF. The CDR3 DNA follows: TGTGCCAGCAGCTTAGATACCGTCAGGATCCCCTACGAGCAGTACTTC.

This clonotype showed up many times. The chain is built from TRBV5-1 and TRBJ1-2, with D unclear. This CDR3 is 14 amino acids long. Germline CDR1 SGHRS, CDR2 YFSETQ. V was shortened by 4 bases and J by 8 bases, with 18 bases between the two germline ends. CDR3 in DNA: TGCGCCAGCAGCCCCCCTCAAGGACCTGACGGCTACACCTTC. Translating gives CASSPPQGPDGYTF.

In this sample, this clonotype turned up many times. The J gene is TRBJ1-1, the V gene TRBV4-1; TRBD1 matches 7 bases. This CDR3 is 15 amino acids long. CDR1 and CDR2 from the germline V gene are MGHRA and YSYEKL. V lost 0 bases and J lost 4; bases outside the gene matches: 5. Written as DNA, the CDR3 is TGCGCCAGCAGCCAAGATCGCAGGGGGTTCACTGAAGCTTTCTTT. Its translation: CASSQDRRGFTEAFF.

This clonotype was seen many times. CDR3 sequence: CSARDIDDSNTGELFF. The CDR3 nucleotides are TGCAGTGCTAGAGATATAGACGACTCGAACACCGGGGAGCTGTTTTTT. V gene TRBV20-1 combines with J gene TRBJ2-2; D remains ambiguous. Germline lookup yields CDR1 DFQATT and CDR2 SNEGSKA (reference sequence). Trimming pared 0 bases from V and 0 bases from J, leaving 11 bases between. The CDR3 sequence is 16 residues long.

The chain joins TRBV10-1 to TRBJ2-7; D tentatively reads TRBD1 or TRBD2 (5 bases each). The ends were cut back, 8 bases at V and 0 bases at J, with 8 bases in the middle. The germline CDR1 and CDR2 sequences are WNHNN and SYGVQD (reference sequence). This CDR3 region has 12 residues. CDR3 residues: CASGTASYEQYF. CDR3 DNA: TGCGCCAGCGGGACGGCCTCCTACGAGCAGTACTTC.

This clonotype was seen at least ten times. The rearrangement joins TRBV7-9 to TRBJ1-5, with a weak D call TRBD1 (5 bases). The CDR3 has 15 residues. CDR1 SEHNR and CDR2 FQNEAQ come from the germline V gene (reference sequence). Between the trimmed V and J ends, which lost 3 bases and 4 bases, there was a span of 13 bases. The CDR3 sequence: CASSFGRDGNQPQHF. CDR3 in DNA: TGTGCCAGCAGCTTTGGCAGGGACGGTAATCAGCCCCAGCATTTT.

The gene calls are TRBV29-1 and TRBJ2-1, with D perhaps given as TRBD1 or TRBD2 (6 bases each). Deletions cut 5 bases from V and 0 bases from J, with 14 bases between. The CDR3 covers 15 residues. The germline V gene has CDR1 SQVTM and CDR2 ANQGSEA. The CDR3 coding sequence is TGCAGCGTTCAGGGGACTCTGAGCTCCTACAATGAGCAGTTCTTC. It specifies CSVQGTLSSYNEQFF.

The gene calls are TRBV6-4 and TRBJ1-2; D might be TRBD1 (6 bases). The CDR3 contains 11 residues. V lost 10 bases, J lost 8 bases, and 14 bases lay in between. Germline CDR1 reads MRHNA; CDR2 reads SNTAGT. The CDR3 nucleotides read TGTGCCATCGCAGGGGAGCGGGGCTACACCTTC. This gives the protein CAIAGERGYTF.

The rearrangement uses TRBV6-2 or TRBV6-3 and TRBJ2-2; 9 bases are a match to TRBD1. The CDR3 runs to 17 residues. Germline loops: CDR1 MNHEY, CDR2 SVGEGT. V lost 5 bases and J lost 1; bases outside the gene matches: 8. This CDR3 is CASSTGGAVGNTGELFF. In DNA form, the CDR3 reads TGTGCCAGCAGTACAGGGGGCGCGGTGGGGAACACCGGGGAGCTGTTTTTT.

CDR3 sequence (DNA): TGTGCCAGCAGTACAGGGACAGGGGGGGACGAGCAGTACTTC. Translation gives CASSTGTGGDEQYF. The J gene is TRBJ2-7, the V gene TRBV6-1; 11 bases map to TRBD1. Unmatched junction bases numbered 5, after V lost 5 bases and J lost 5 bases. This CDR3 contains 14 residues. CDR1 and CDR2 (germline): MNHNS, SASEGT.

This clonotype showed up just once. The rearrangement links TRBV7-2 to TRBJ2-3; TRBD2 is a possible D gene (7 bases). CDR1 SGHTA and CDR2 FQGNSA come from the germline V gene. There are 19 residues in the CDR3. V lost 2 bases and J 2 bases, leaving 23 bases between the germline ends. This CDR3 is CASSLTGTFAGALTDTQYF. Here the CDR3 DNA reads TGTGCCAGCAGCTTAACGGGGACCTTCGCGGGGGCCCTCACAGATACGCAGTATTTT.

The chain links TRBV2 to TRBJ2-5, with a tentative D call TRBD2 (6 bases). There are 16 residues in the CDR3. Germline V lookup: CDR1 SNHLY, CDR2 FYNNEI. The V end was cut by 5 bases, the J end by 0 bases, with 16 bases between. CDR3 region: CASSPHGGLYQETQYF. The DNA of the CDR3 is TGTGCCAGCAGTCCCCACGGGGGTCTCTACCAAGAGACCCAGTACTTC.

This chain uses TRBV6-1 with TRBJ1-5; a weak D match, TRBD1 (6 bases). This CDR3 is built from 13 residues. V lost 7 bases and J 7 bases, leaving 14 bases between the germline ends. CDR1 is MNHNS and CDR2 is SASEGT in the germline V gene. The CDR3 loop reads CASIDRFGQPQHF. DNA of the CDR3: TGTGCCAGCATAGACAGGTTCGGGCAGCCCCAGCATTTT.